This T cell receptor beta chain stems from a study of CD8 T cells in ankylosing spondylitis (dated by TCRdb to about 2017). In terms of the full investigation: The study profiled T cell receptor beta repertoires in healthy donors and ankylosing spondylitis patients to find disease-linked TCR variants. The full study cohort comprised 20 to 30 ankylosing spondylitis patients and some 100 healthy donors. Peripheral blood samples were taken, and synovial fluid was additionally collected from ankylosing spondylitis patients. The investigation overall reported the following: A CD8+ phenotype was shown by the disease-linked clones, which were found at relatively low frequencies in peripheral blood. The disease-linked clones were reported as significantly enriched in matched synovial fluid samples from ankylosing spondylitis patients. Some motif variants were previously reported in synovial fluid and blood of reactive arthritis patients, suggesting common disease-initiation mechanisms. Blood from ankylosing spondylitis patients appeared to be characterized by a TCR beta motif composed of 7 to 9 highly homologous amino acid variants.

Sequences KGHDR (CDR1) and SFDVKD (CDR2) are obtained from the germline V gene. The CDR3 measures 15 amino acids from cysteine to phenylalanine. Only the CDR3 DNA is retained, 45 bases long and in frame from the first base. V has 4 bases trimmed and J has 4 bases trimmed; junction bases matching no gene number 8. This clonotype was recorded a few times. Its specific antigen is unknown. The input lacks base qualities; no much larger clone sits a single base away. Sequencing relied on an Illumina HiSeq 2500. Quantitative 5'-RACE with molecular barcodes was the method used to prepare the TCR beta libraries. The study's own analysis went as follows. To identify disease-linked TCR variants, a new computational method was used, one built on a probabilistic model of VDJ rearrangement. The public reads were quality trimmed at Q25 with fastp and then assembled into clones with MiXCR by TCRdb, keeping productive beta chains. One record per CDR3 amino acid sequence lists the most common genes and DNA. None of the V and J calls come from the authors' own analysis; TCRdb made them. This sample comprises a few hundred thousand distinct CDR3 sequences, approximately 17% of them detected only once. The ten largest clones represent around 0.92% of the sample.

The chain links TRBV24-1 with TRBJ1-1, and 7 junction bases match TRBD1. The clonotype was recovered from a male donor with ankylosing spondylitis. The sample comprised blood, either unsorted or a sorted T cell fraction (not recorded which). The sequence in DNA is TGTGCCACCAGTGAGGCCGGGACAGCGATCACTGAAGCTTTCTTT. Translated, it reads CATSEAGTAITEAFF.